The entry that follows covers one TCR beta chain sequence. This sample was taken from a study of blood T cell repertoires in COVID-19. For the study at large: Italy, Spain and the United States were the sources of the convalescent and acute COVID-19 samples. Sources were T cells, B-cell-depleted T cells, or PBMCs; the material itself was cDNA or gDNA.

TCRdb's table, derived via immunoSEQ multiplex PCR, lists solely in-frame clones and lacks some. The sample records about 400,000 clones, approximately 86% being singletons. Trimming pared 6 bases from V and 3 bases from J, leaving 11 bases between. This CDR3 region has 13 residues. The specimen was peripheral blood. The source of this sequence is a human donor in a cohort sampled during active COVID-19. V and J are TRBV12-3 or TRBV12-4 and TRBJ1-1; D is unresolved. The CDR3 loop is CASSLSRHTEAFF. In DNA form, the CDR3 reads TGTGCCAGCAGCCTTAGCCGTCACACTGAAGCTTTCTTT.